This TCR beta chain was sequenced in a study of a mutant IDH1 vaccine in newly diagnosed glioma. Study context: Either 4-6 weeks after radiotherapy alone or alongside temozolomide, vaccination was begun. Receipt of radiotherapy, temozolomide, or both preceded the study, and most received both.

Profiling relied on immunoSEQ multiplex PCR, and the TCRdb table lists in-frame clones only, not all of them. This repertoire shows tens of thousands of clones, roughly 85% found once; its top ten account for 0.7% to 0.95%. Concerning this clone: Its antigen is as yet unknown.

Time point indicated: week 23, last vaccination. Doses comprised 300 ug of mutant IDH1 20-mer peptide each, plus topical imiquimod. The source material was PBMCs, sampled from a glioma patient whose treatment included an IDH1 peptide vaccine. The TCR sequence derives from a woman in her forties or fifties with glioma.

In DNA, the CDR3 is TGTGCCAGCAGTGAGGGACTAGCGGGAAGCGGGGAATACGAGCAGTACTTC. It codes for CASSEGLAGSGEYEQYF. The rearrangement uses TRBV6-1 and TRBJ2-5; TRBD2 aligns across 13 bases. The J call may not be correct, given that the DNA end is closer to TRBJ2-7. The CDR3 loop spans 17 amino acids. Germline CDR1 reads MNHNS; CDR2 reads SASEGT.